This record looks at one TCR beta chain sequence and its context. Its antigen remains unidentified. The source of the sample is a study of shared clonotypes between healthy human individuals. In the study overall: There were three CD4 naive, three CD4 memory, two CD8 naive and one CD8 memory plates per donor. Study observations and caveats: Lower generation probabilities were found for non-shared clonotypes than for those shared by all four donors.

The CDR3 is 15 amino acids. Germline CDR1 is KGHSH and CDR2 is LQKENI. Template for every sorted-subset replicate PCR totaled around 200 ng DNA, approximately 30,000 T cell genomes. Produced via immunoSEQ multiplex PCR; TCRdb's table is partial and in-frame only. The sample records under 650,000 clones, about 96% being singletons. All donors qualified as healthy HIV-negative adults and had experienced no recent acute infections or vaccinations. The sequenced sample consisted of naive CD4+ T cells sorted from blood. As for subset: CD45RA+ positively selected. The chain joins TRBV18 to TRBJ2-5; 8 nucleotides align to TRBD2. TRBJ2-7 explains the end of the DNA better; the J call may be wrong. The source is a woman younger than 45 in good health. This CDR3 reads CASSPRSGSSSEQYF. In DNA, the CDR3 is TGTGCCAGCTCCCCCCGGAGCGGGAGCTCTTCCGAGCAGTACTTC.